This T cell receptor (beta chain) was observed in a study of cytomegalovirus exposure and HLA in healthy donors. From germline, CDR1 is SEHNR and CDR2 FQNEAQ (reference sequence). CDR3 size: 16 residues. J gave up 5 bases and V 1 base, and 5 bases lay outside the gene matches. The PCR ran on 60 Vbeta and 13 Jbeta primers. The assay was immunoSEQ multiplex PCR, and TCRdb's table has in-frame clones only and misses some. The sample lists about 180,000 clones, roughly 75% occurring once. This clone was picked up one time. The TCR comes from a woman aged 25 to 39 in good health and CMV-seronegative. The sample comprised PBMCs. The rearrangement links TRBV7-9 to TRBJ2-3, with 11 bases identical to TRBD2. The CDR3 bases are TGTGCCAGCAGCTTAGACCTAGCGGGGGGTGGAGATACGCAGTATTTT. It specifies CASSLDLAGGGDTQYF.